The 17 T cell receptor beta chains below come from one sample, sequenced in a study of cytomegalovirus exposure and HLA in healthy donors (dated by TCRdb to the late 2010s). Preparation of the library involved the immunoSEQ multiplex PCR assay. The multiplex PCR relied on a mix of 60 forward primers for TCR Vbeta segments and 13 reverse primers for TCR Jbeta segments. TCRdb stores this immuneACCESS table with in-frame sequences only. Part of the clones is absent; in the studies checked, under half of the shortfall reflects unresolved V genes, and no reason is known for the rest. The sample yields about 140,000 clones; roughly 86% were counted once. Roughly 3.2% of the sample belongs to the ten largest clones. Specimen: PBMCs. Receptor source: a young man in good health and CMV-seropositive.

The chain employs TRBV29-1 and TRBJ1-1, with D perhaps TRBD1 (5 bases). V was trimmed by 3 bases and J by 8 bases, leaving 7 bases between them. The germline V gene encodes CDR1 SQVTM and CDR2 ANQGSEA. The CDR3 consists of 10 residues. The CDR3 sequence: CSVDGGEAFF. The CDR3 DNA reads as TGCAGCGTTGATGGGGGGGAAGCTTTCTTT.

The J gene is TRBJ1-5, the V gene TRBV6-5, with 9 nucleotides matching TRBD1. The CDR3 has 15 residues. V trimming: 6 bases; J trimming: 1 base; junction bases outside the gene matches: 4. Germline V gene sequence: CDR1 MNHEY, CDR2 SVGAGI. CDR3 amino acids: CASSRTGGSNQPQHF. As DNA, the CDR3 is TGTGCCAGCAGCCGTACAGGGGGCAGCAATCAGCCCCAGCATTTT.

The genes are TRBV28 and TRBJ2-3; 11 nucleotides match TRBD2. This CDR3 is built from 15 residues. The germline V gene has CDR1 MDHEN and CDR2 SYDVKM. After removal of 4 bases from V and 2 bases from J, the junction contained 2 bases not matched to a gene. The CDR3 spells CASSSLAGATDTQYF. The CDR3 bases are TGTGCCAGCAGTTCACTAGCGGGGGCCACAGATACGCAGTATTTT.

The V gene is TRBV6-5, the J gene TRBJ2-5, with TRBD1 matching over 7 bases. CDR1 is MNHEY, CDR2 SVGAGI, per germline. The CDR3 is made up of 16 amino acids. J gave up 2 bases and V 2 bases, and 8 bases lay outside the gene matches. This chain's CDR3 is CASSYDGTEDQETQYF. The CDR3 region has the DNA TGTGCCAGCAGTTACGACGGGACAGAGGATCAAGAGACCCAGTACTTC.

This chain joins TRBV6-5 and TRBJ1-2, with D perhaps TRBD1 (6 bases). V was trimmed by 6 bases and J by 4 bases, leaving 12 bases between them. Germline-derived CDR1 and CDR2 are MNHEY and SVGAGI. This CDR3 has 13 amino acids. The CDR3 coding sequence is TGTGCCAGCAGGGACCGGGACACCTATGGCTACACCTTC. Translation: CASRDRDTYGYTF.

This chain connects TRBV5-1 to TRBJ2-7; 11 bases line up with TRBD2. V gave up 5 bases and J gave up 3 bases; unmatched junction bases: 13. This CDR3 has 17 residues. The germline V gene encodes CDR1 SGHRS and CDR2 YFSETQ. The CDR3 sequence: CASSFARGTSGHYEQYF. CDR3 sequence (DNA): TGCGCCAGCAGTTTCGCAAGGGGGACTAGCGGACACTACGAGCAGTACTTC.

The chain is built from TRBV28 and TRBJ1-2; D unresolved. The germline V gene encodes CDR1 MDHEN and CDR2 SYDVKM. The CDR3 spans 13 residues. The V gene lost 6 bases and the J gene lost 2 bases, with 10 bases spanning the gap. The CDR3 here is CASRARPNYGYTF. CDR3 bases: TGTGCCAGCAGGGCCAGGCCAAACTATGGCTACACCTTC.

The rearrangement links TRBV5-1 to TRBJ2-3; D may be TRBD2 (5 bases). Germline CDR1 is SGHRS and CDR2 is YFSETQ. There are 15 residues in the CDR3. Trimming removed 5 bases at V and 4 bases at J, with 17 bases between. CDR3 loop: CASRTEGRTADTQYF. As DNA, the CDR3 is TGCGCCAGCAGAACGGAAGGGAGAACCGCAGATACGCAGTATTTT.

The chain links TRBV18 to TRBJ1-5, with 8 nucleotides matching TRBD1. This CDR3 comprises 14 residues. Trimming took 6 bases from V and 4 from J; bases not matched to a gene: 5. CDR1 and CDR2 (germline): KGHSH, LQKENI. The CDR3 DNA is TGTGCCAGCTCCTGGACAGGGCAAAATCAGCCCCAGCATTTT. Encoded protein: CASSWTGQNQPQHF.

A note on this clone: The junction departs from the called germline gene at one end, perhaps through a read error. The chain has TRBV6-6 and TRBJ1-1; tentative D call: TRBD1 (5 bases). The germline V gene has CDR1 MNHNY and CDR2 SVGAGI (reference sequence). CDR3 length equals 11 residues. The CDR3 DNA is TGTGCCAGCAGTTCGGGGGGTGACTCTCTCTTT. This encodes CASSSGGDSLF.

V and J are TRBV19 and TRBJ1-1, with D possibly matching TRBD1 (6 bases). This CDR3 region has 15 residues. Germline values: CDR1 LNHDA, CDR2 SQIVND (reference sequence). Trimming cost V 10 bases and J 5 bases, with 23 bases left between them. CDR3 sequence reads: CATRWGHLSGTEAFF. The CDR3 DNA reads TGTGCCACTCGTTGGGGACATTTATCGGGGACTGAAGCTTTCTTT.

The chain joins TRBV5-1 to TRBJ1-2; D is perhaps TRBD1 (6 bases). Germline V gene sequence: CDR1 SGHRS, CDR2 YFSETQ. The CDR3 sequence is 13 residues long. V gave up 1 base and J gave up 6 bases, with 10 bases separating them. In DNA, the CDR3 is TGCGCCAGCAGCTTGCAATCAGGGGATGGCTACACCTTC. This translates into CASSLQSGDGYTF.

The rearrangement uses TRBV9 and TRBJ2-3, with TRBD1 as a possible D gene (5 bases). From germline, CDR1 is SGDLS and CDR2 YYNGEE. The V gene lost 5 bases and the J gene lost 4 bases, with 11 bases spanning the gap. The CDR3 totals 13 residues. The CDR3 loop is CASSSDSPDTQYF. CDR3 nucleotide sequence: TGTGCCAGCAGTTCCGACAGCCCAGATACGCAGTATTTT. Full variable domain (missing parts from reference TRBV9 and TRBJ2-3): DSGVTQTPKHLITATGQRVTLRCSPRSGDLSVYWYQQSLDQGLQFLIQYYNGEERAKGNILERFSAQQFPDLHSELNLSSLELGDSALYFCASSSDSPDTQYFGPGTRLTVL.

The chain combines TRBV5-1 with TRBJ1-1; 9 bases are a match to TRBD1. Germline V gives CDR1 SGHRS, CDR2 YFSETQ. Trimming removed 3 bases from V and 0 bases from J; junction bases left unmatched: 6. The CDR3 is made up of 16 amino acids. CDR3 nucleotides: TGCGCCAGCAGCTGGACCGGGACAGGGTTGAACACTGAAGCTTTCTTT. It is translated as CASSWTGTGLNTEAFF.

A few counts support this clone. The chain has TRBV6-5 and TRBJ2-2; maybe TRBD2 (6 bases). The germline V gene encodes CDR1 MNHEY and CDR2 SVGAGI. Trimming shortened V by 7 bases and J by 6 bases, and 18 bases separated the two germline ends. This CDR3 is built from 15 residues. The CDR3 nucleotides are TGTGCCAGCATCAAGGAGGCCGGAGGGTCCGGGGAGCTGTTTTTT. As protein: CASIKEAGGSGELFF.

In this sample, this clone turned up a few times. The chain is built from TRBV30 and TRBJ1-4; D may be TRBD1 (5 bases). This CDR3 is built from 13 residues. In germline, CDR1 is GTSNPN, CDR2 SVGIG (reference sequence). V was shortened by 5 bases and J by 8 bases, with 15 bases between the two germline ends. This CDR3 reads CAWAGRAGEKLFF. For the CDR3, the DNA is TGTGCCTGGGCGGGCAGGGCGGGAGAAAAACTGTTTTTT.

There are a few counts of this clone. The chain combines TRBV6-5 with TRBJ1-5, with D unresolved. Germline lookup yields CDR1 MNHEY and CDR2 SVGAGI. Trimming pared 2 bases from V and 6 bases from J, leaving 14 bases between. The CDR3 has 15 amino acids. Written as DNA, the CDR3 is TGTGCCAGCAGTTACGGTCGGCAGGTGGGTCAGCCCCAGCATTTT. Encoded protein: CASSYGRQVGQPQHF.